This T cell receptor (beta chain) derives from a study of cytomegalovirus exposure and HLA in healthy donors. Study results and limitations: Researchers reportedly found TCR beta sequences accurately predicted most subjects' HLA-A and HLA-B alleles. The authors later linked a missense DCLRE1C variant to TCR beta V- and J-gene trimming.

About this clone itself: The antigen remains undetermined.

Researchers ran the PCR with 60 Vbeta and 13 Jbeta primers. Only in-frame clones appear in the TCRdb table, and some are missing; sequencing was by immunoSEQ multiplex PCR. In total, the table holds fewer than 40,000 clones. The germline V gene has CDR1 SGHTA and CDR2 FQGNSA. The CDR3 consists of 14 residues. V dropped 2 bases and J dropped 4; count of bases not matched to a gene: 5. The J gene is TRBJ2-7, the V gene TRBV7-2, with TRBD2 matching over 7 bases. The specimen sequenced was PBMCs. The sequence came from a woman between 40 and 55 years old in good health and CMV-seropositive. CDR3 bases: TGTGCCAGCAGCTTACAGAGCGGGATTTACGAGCAGTACTTC. It translates to CASSLQSGIYEQYF.